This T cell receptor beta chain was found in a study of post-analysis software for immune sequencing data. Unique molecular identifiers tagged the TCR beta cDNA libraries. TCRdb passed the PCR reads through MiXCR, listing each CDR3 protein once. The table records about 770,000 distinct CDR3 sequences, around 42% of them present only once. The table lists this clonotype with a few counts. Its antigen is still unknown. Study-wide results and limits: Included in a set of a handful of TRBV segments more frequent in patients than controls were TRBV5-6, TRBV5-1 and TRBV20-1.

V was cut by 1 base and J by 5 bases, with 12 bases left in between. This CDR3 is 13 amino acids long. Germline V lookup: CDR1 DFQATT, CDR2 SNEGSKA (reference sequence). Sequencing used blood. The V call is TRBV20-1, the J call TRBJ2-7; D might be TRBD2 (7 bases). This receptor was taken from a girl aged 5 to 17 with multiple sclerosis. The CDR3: CSARGQAGDEQYF. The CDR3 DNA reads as TGCAGTGCTAGAGGACAGGCGGGGGACGAGCAGTACTTC.